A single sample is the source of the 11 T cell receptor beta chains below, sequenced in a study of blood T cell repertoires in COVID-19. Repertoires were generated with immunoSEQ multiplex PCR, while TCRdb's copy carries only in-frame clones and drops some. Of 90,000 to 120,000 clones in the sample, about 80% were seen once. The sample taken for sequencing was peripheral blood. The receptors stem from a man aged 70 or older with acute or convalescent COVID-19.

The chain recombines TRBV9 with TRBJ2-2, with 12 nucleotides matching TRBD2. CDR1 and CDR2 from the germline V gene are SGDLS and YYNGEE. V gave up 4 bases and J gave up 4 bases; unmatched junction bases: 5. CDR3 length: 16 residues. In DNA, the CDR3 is TGTGCCAGCAGCTCACGGACTAGCGGGGTCACCGGGGAGCTGTTTTTT. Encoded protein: CASSSRTSGVTGELFF.

CDR3 sequence reads: CASSDGQGRGKDTEAFF. CDR3 nucleotides: TGTGCCAGCAGTGACGGACAGGGGAGGGGGAAGGACACTGAAGCTTTCTTT. The chain links TRBV6-1 to TRBJ1-1; TRBD1 aligns across 9 bases. V lost 3 bases to trimming and J lost 3 bases; unmatched junction nucleotides: 11. Per germline, CDR1 MNHNS and CDR2 SASEGT. The CDR3 runs 17 residues.

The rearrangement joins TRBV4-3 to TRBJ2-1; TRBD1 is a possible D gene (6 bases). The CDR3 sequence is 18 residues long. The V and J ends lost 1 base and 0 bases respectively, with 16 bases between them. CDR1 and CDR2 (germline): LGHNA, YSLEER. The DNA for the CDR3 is TGCGCCAGCAGCCAAGGCCCACCCACAGGGCGCTCCTACAATGAGCAGTTCTTC. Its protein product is CASSQGPPTGRSYNEQFF.

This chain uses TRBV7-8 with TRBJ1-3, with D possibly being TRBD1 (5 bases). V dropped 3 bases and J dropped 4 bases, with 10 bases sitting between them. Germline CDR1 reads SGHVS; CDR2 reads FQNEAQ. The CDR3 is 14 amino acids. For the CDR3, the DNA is TGTGCCAGCAGCTTCCCAGGGTTAGGAAACACCATATATTTT. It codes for CASSFPGLGNTIYF.

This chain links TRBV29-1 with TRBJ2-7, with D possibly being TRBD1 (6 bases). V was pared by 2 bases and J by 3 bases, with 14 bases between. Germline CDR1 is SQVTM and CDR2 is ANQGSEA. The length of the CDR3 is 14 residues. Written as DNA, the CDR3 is TGCAGCGTTGAAATCAGGGGAGCCCTCTACGAGCAGTACTTC. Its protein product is CSVEIRGALYEQYF.

The CDR3 DNA is TGTGCCAGCAGCCGGCGGGGGGCACCTCTCACAGATACGCAGTATTTT. Translated: CASSRRGAPLTDTQYF. This sequence joins TRBV14 and TRBJ2-3; 8 positions agree with TRBD2. The V segment lost 4 bases and the J segment 2 bases; nucleotides outside the gene matches: 8. The length of the CDR3 is 16 residues. The germline V gene encodes CDR1 SGHDN and CDR2 FVKESK.

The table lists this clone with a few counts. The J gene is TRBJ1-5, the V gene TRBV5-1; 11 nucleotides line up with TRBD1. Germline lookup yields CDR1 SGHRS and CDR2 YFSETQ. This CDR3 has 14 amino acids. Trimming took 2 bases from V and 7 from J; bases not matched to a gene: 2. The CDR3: CASSLGTGGQPQHF. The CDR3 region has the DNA TGCGCCAGCAGCTTAGGGACAGGGGGACAGCCCCAGCATTTT.

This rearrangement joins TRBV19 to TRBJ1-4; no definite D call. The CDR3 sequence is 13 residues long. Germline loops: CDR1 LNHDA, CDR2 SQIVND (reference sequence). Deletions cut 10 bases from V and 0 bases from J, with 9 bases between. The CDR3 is CATRVATNEKLFF. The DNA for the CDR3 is TGTGCCACCCGCGTTGCAACTAATGAAAAACTGTTTTTT.

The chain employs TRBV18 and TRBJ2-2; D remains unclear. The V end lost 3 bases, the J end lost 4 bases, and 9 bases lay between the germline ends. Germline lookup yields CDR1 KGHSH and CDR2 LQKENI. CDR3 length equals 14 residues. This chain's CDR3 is CASSPGGGTGELFF. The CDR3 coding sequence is TGTGCCAGCTCACCGGGTGGCGGCACCGGGGAGCTGTTTTTT.

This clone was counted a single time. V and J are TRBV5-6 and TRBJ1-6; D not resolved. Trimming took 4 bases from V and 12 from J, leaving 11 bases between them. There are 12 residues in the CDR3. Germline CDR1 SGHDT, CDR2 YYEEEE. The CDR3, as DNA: TGTGCCAGCAGCCAAATACCCGGACCCCTCCACTTT. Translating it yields CASSQIPGPLHF. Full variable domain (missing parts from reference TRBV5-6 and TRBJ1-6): DAGVTQSPTHLIKTRGQQVTLRCSPKSGHDTVSWYQQALGQGPQFIFQYYEEEERQRGNFPDRFSGHQFPNYSSELNVNALLLGDSALYLCASSQIPGPLHFGNGTRLTVT.

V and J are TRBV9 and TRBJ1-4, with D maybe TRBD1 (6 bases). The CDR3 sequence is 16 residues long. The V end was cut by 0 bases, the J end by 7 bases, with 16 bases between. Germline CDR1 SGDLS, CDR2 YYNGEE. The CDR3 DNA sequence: TGTGCCAGCAGCGTAGAGTTGGGGGCGCAAAGTGAAAAACTGTTTTTT. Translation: CASSVELGAQSEKLFF.